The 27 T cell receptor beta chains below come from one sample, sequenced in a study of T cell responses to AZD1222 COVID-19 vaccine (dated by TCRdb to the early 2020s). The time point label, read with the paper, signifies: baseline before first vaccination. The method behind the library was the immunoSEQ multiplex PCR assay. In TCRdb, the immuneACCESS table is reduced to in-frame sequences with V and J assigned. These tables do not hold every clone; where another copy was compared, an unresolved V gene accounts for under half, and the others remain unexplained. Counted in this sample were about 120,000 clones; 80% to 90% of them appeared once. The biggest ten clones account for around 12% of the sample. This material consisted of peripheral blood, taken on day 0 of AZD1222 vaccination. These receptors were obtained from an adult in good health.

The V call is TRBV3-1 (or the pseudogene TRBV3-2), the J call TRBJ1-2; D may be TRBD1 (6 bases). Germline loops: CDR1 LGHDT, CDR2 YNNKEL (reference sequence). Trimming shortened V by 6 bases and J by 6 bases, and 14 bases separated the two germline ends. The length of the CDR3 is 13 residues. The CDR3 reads CASRIQGSNGYTF. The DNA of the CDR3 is TGTGCCAGCAGAATACAGGGTAGCAATGGCTACACCTTC.

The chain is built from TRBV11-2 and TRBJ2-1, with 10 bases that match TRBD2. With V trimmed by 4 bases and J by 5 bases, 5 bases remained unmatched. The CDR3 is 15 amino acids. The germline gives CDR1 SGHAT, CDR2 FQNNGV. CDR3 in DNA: TGTGCCAGCAGCTCCATAGCGGGAGGCAACAATGAGCAGTTCTTC. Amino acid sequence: CASSSIAGGNNEQFF.

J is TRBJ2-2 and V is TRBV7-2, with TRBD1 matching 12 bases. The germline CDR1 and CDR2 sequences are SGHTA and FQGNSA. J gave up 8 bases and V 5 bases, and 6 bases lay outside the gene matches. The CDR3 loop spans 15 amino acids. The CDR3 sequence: CASSLRDRGLGELFF. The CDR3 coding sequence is TGTGCCAGCAGCCTCCGGGACAGGGGGCTTGGGGAGCTGTTTTTT.

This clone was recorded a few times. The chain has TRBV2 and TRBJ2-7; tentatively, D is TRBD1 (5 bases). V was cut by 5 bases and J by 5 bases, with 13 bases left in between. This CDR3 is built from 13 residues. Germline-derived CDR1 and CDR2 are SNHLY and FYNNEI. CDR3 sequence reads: CASSFLRADEQYF. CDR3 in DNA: TGTGCCAGCAGTTTTCTCAGGGCTGACGAGCAGTACTTC.

CDR3 amino acids: CASSKVPDRLNTEAFF. Written as DNA, the CDR3 is TGTGCCAGCAGTAAAGTCCCCGACAGACTGAACACTGAAGCTTTCTTT. This chain joins TRBV27 and TRBJ1-1; D is perhaps TRBD1 (5 bases). Trimming cost V 5 bases and J 0 bases, with 16 bases left between them. The CDR3 contains 16 residues. Germline CDR1 and CDR2: MNHEY and SMNVEV (reference sequence).

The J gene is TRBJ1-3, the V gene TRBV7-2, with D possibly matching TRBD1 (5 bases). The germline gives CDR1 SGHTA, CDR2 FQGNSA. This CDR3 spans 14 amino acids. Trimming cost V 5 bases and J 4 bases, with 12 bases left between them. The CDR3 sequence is CASSPRGGGNTIYF. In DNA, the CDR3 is TGTGCCAGCAGCCCTCGGGGGGGAGGAAACACCATATATTTT.

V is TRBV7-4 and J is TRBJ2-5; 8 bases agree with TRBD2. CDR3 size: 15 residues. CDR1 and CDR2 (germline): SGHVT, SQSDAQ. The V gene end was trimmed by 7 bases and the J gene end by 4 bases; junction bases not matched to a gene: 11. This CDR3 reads CASTRSGSWGETQYF. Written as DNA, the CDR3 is TGTGCCAGCACCAGGAGCGGGAGTTGGGGAGAGACCCAGTACTTC.

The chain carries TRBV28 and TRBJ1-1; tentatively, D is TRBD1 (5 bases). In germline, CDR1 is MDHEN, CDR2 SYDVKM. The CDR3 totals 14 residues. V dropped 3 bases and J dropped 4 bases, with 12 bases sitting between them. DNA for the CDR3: TGTGCCAGCAGTTTCGGGAGGGGAGGCACTGAAGCTTTCTTT. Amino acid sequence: CASSFGRGGTEAFF.

The CDR3 bases are TGTGCCAGCAGTTACCTCGGGACCTCCTACGAGCAGTACTTC. It translates to CASSYLGTSYEQYF. The chain links TRBV28 to TRBJ2-7; D is perhaps TRBD1 or TRBD2 (5 bases each). V lost 4 bases, J lost 0 bases, and 10 bases lay in between. CDR1 MDHEN and CDR2 SYDVKM come from the germline V gene. The CDR3 is 14 amino acids.

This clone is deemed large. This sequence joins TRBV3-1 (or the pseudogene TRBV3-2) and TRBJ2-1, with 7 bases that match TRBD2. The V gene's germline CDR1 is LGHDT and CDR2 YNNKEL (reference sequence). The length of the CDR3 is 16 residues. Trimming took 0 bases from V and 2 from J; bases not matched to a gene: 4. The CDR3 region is CASSQERTRAYNEQFF. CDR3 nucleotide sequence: TGTGCCAGCAGCCAAGAGCGGACTAGAGCCTACAATGAGCAGTTCTTC.

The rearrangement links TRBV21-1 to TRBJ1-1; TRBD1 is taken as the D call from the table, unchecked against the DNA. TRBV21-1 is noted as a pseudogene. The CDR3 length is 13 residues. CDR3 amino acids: CASSPDRGTEAFF. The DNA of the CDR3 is TGTGCCAGCAGCCCGGACAGGGGCACTGAAGCTTTCTTT.

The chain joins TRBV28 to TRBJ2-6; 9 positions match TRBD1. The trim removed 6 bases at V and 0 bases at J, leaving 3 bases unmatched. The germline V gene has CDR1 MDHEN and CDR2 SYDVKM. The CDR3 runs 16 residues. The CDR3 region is CASRTGGISGANVLTF. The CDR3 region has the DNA TGTGCCAGCAGGACAGGGGGAATCTCTGGGGCCAACGTCCTGACTTTC.

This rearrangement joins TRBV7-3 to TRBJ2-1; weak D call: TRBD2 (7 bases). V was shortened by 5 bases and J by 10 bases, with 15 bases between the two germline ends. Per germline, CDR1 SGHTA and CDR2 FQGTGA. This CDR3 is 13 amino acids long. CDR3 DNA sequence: TGTGCCAGCAGCCCAAGGGGGGAGGGAGAGCAGTTCTTC. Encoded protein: CASSPRGEGEQFF.

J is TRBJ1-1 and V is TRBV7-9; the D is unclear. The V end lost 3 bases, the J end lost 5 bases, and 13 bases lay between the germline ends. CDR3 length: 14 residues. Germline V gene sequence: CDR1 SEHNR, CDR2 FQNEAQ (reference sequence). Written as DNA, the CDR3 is TGTGCCAGCAGCTTCCCGGGTAGGGTAACTGAAGCTTTCTTT. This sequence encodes CASSFPGRVTEAFF. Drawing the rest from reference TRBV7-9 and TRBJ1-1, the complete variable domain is DTGVSQNPRHKITKRGQNVTFRCDPISEHNRLYWYRQTLGQGPEFLTYFQNEAQLEKSRLLSDRFSAERPKGSFSTLEIQRTEQGDSAMYLCASSFPGRVTEAFFGQGTRLTVV.

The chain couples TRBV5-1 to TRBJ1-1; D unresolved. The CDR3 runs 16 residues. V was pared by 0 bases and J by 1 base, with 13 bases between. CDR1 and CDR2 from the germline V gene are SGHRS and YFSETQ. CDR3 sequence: CASSLARGVGNTEAFF. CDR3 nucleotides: TGCGCCAGCAGCTTGGCCCGCGGGGTGGGGAACACTGAAGCTTTCTTT.

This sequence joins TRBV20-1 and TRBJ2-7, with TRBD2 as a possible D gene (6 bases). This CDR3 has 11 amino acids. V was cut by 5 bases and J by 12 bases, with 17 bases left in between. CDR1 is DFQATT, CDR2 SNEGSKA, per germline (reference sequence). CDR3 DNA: TGCAGTGCTGGGGGGTCCTCCAGACGGTACTTC. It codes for CSAGGSSRRYF.

In DNA form, the CDR3 reads TGTGCCAGCAGGAACAGGGGGAAGGCTGAAGCTTTCTTT. Translating it yields CASRNRGKAEAFF. The J gene is TRBJ1-1, the V gene TRBV6-5; 8 bases align to TRBD1. The germline V gene encodes CDR1 MNHEY and CDR2 SVGAGI. V was pared by 6 bases and J by 6 bases, with 6 bases of the junction left unmatched. This CDR3 comprises 13 residues.

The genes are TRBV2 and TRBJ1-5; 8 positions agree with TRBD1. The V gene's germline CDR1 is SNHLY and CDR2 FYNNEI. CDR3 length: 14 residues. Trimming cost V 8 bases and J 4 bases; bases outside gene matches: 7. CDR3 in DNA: TGTGCCAGCTATGGACAGGGAAAAAATCAGCCCCAGCATTTT. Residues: CASYGQGKNQPQHF.

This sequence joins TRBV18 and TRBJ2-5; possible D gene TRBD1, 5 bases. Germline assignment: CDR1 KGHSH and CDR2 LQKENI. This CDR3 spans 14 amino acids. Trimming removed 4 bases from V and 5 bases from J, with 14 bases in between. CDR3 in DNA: TGTGCCAGCTCACGTACAGGCGACCCGGAGACCCAGTACTTC. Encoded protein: CASSRTGDPETQYF. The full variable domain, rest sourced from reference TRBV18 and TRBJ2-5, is NAGVMQNPRHLVRRRGQEARLRCSPMKGHSHVYWYRQLPEEGLKFMVYLQKENIIDESGMPKERFSAEFPKEGPSILRIQQVVRGDSAAYFCASSRTGDPETQYFGPGTRLLVL.

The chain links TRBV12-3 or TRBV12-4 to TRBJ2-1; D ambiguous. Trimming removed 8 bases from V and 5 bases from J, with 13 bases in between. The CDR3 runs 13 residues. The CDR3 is CASVPDQNNEQFF. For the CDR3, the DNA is TGTGCCAGCGTCCCGGACCAAAACAATGAGCAGTTCTTC.

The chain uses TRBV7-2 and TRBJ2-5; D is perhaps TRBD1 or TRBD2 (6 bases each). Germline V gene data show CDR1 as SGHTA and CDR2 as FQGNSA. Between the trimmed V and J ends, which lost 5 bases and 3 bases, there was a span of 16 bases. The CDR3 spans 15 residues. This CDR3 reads CASSPGRGREETQYF. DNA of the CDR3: TGTGCCAGCAGCCCGGGACGGGGGCGGGAAGAGACCCAGTACTTC.

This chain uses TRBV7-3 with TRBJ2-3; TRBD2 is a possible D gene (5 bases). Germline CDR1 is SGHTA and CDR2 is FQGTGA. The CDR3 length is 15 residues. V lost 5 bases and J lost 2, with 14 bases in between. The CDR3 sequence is CASSPGLTHTDTQYF. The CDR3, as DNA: TGTGCCAGCAGCCCCGGACTGACCCACACAGATACGCAGTATTTT.

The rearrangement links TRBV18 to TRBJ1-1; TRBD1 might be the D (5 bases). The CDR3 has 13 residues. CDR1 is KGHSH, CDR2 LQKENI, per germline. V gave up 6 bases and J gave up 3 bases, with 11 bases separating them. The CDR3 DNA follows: TGTGCCAGCTCCGCACGGGGGGACACTGAAGCTTTCTTT. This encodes CASSARGDTEAFF.

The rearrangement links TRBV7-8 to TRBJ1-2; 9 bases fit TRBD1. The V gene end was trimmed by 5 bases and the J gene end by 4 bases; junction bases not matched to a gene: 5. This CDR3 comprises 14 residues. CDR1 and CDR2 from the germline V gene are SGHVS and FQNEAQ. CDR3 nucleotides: TGTGCCAGCAGCGCGGGACAGGGAGTCTATGGCTACACCTTC. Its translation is CASSAGQGVYGYTF. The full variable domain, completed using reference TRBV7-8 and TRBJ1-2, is GAGVSQSPRYKVAKRGQDVALRCDPISGHVSLFWYQQALGQGPEFLTYFQNEAQLDKSGLPSDRFFAERPEGSVSTLKIQRTQQEDSAVYLCASSAGQGVYGYTFGSGTRLTVV.

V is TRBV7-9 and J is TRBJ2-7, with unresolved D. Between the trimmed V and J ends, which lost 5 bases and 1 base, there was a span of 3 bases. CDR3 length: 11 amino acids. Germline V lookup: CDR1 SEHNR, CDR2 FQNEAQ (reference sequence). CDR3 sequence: CASSRSYEQYF. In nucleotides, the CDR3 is TGTGCCAGCAGCCGGTCCTACGAGCAGTACTTC.

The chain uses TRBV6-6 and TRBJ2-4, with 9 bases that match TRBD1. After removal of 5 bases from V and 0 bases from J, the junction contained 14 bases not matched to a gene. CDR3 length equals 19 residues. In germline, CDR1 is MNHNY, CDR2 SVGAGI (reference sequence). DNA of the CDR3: TGTGCCAGCAGTCGCGGGGGCTCACAGGGGGCAGTAGCCAAAAACATTCAGTACTTC. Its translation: CASSRGGSQGAVAKNIQYF.

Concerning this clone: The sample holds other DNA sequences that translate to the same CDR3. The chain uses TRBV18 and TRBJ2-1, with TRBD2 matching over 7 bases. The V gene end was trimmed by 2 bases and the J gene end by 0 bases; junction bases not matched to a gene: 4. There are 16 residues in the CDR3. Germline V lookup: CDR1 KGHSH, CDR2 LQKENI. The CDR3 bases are TGTGCCAGCTCACCAGGCGGCGGGAGCTCCTACAATGAGCAGTTCTTC. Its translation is CASSPGGGSSYNEQFF.